What follows are 2 T cell receptor beta chains derived from one specimen sequenced in a study of identifying expanded T cells in peripheral blood. Sequencing was performed with immunoSEQ multiplex PCR; in TCRdb, only in-frame clones are kept and a portion is missing. The sample records about 52,000 clones, 82% being singletons. The specimen sequenced was blood. Every receptor here comes from a person aged 18 to 75 in good health.

The chain couples TRBV9 to TRBJ2-7; 8 bases align to TRBD1. The ends lost 0 bases at V and 8 bases at J; junction bases unmatched: 10. The germline V gene encodes CDR1 SGDLS and CDR2 YYNGEE. The CDR3 has 15 amino acids. This chain's CDR3 is CASSVEGTGSSKQYF. The CDR3 region has the DNA TGTGCCAGCAGCGTAGAGGGGACAGGATCCTCAAAGCAGTACTTC.

For this clone: Other DNA sequences of this sample code for an identical CDR3. V is TRBV6-6 and J is TRBJ1-5, with D unclear. Trimming left V 9 bases short and J 5 bases short, with 17 bases between. Germline values: CDR1 MNHNY, CDR2 SVGAGI (reference sequence). This CDR3 region has 14 residues. DNA of the CDR3: TGTGCCAGTAGCTTGGACTACCGAGATCAGCCCCAGCATTTT. Protein: CASSLDYRDQPQHF.